This T cell receptor beta chain is from a study of brain T cells in children with intractable seizures. Repertoires were generated with immunoSEQ multiplex PCR, while TCRdb's copy carries only in-frame clones and drops some. The sample has 110,000 or so clones; roughly 92% are singletons. The V and J ends lost 2 bases and 6 bases, in that order; junction bases with no gene match: 6. From germline, CDR1 is SGHTA and CDR2 FQGNSA. CDR3 length: 16 residues. The sequence came from a boy younger than two with hemimegalencephaly and intractable seizures. Here the sequenced sample was peripheral blood, taken at surgery. The rearrangement joins TRBV7-2 to TRBJ2-1; 11 bases match TRBD2. CDR3 region: CASSLSRLAGGNEQFF. The CDR3 DNA sequence: TGTGCCAGCAGCTTATCTCGGCTAGCGGGAGGCAATGAGCAGTTCTTC.